The present T cell receptor beta chain was sequenced within a study of cytomegalovirus exposure and HLA in healthy donors. Looking at the study overall: Earlier work reported 117 million unique TCR beta sequences from about 170 million T cells.

Study-wide results and caveats: There were about 160 TCR beta chains listed as cytomegalovirus-associated. In a later analysis, a genetic analysis reported fewer productive-TCR N-insertions in an Asian-associated ancestry cluster than the cohort average.

The primer mix had 60 Vbeta and 13 Jbeta primers. This table comes from immunoSEQ multiplex PCR, and its TCRdb copy is limited to in-frame clones, with some not included. This repertoire shows around 200,000 clones, 80% found once; its top ten account for under 0.85%. This CDR3 comprises 14 residues. V was shortened by 0 bases and J by 4 bases, with 10 bases between the two germline ends. The V gene's germline CDR1 is GTSNPN and CDR2 SVGIG (reference sequence). This clone was counted a few times. The antigen remains undetermined. The TCR sequence derives from a boy between 10 and 17 years old in good health and CMV-seronegative. The V gene is TRBV30, the J gene TRBJ1-3; D call uncertain. Sequencing was done on a sample of PBMCs. The chain's CDR3 is CAWSVLAGGNTIYF. Written as DNA, the CDR3 is TGTGCCTGGAGTGTTCTAGCTGGAGGAAACACCATATATTTT. The full variable domain, in which reference TRBV30 and TRBJ1-3 provide the parts outside the CDR3, is SQTIHQWPATLVQPVGSPLSLECTVEGTSNPNLYWYRQAAGRGLQLLFYSVGIGQISSEVPQNLSASRPQDRQFILSSKKLLLSDSGFYLCAWSVLAGGNTIYFGEGSWLTVV.